This T cell receptor beta chain was found in a study of long-term antiretroviral therapy in people with HIV. Overall study context: The study's earliest collections predate the 2015 immediate-ART recommendation by about a decade. Study-wide points: Clonotypes expanded prior to ART showed repertoire dominance at all sampled time points. Against controls, HIV repertoires showed narrower ranges of CDR3 length.

Runs used v3.0 of the immunoSEQ assay and were done at survey level. Measured with immunoSEQ multiplex PCR; TCRdb has only the in-frame clones, and not every one. The data contain about 32,000 clones, roughly 88% of them seen just once; the ten biggest clones take up more than 9%. The CDR3 sequence is 23 residues long. Germline V CDR1 and CDR2: GTSNPN, SVGIG (reference sequence). V gave up 8 bases and J gave up 5 bases; unmatched junction bases: 34. A word on this clone: Its matching antigen is unknown.

Before DNA extraction, about 0.85-10 million cryopreserved PBMC were held in the samples. The sequence came from a man aged 18 to 29 with HIV. V gene TRBV30 combines with J gene TRBJ2-2; the match to TRBD2 covers 11 bases. Sequencing used unsorted PBMCs, obtained 2.2 years after starting antiretroviral therapy. The CDR3 bases are TGTGCCGGCGGTGGGACATACGAATGGGAATTACTAGCGGGAGAGTTTGGGACCGGGGAGCTGTTTTTT. Amino acids: CAGGGTYEWELLAGEFGTGELFF.